Shown below are 30 T cell receptor beta chains from a single sample sequenced in a study of identical twins (dated by TCRdb to the mid-2010s). The library was prepared using 5' RACE. The sequencer was an Illumina HiSeq 2000. The public sequencing data were trimmed at Q25 with fastp and processed into clonotypes with MiXCR by TCRdb, which kept only in-frame beta chains. Every distinct CDR3 protein forms one entry, paired with its most common genes and DNA. For this sample the table gives 200,000 to 250,000 distinct CDR3 sequences, of which 6.5% to 8% were detected only once. About 14% of the sample is taken by the ten largest. These same data were also listed under a study on T cells expressing NK-cell markers.

The source material was CD8+ T cells sorted from blood. All receptors come from a young woman in good health.

This clonotype was detected many times. The chain carries TRBV6-5 and TRBJ2-2; 7 bases fit TRBD2. The V gene end was trimmed by 1 base and the J gene end by 6 bases; junction bases not matched to a gene: 2. Looked up from germline, CDR1 is MNHEY and CDR2 is SVGAGI. CDR3 length equals 14 residues. The DNA for the CDR3 is TGTGCCAGCAGTTACTATGGGAGGGCCGGGGAGCTGTTTTTT. Its protein is CASSYYGRAGELFF.

This clonotype was seen at least ten times. This chain uses TRBV12-3 or TRBV12-4 with TRBJ1-5; D remains ambiguous. The CDR3 sequence is 15 residues long. V lost 3 bases, J lost 2 bases, and 11 bases lay in between. CDR3 nucleotide sequence: TGTGCCAGCAGTTTCCTTCGGGGAGGCAATCAGCCCCAGCATTTT. It translates to CASSFLRGGNQPQHF.

The table lists this clonotype with many counts. The rearrangement uses TRBV15 and TRBJ2-1; 8 nucleotides line up with TRBD2. With 0 bases clipped from V and 3 bases from J, the junction kept 7 bases outside the gene matches. Per the germline V gene, CDR1 is LNHNV and CDR2 is YYDKDF (reference sequence). This CDR3 region has 17 residues. The CDR3 DNA reads as TGTGCCACCAGCAGAGATTCGGCCAGCGGGGGCTACAATGAGCAGTTCTTC. This sequence encodes CATSRDSASGGYNEQFF.

This clonotype was recorded at least ten times. V usage is TRBV11-2 and J usage is TRBJ1-1, with D uncertain. The CDR3 covers 13 residues. Germline lookup yields CDR1 SGHAT and CDR2 FQNNGV. V was pared by 7 bases and J by 7 bases, with 16 bases between. The CDR3 loop reads CASTPSAALEAFF. The CDR3 DNA reads as TGTGCCAGCACCCCCTCGGCCGCGCTTGAAGCTTTCTTT. The full variable domain, with the rest looked up from reference TRBV11-2 and TRBJ1-1, is EAGVAQSPRYKIIEKRQSVAFWCNPISGHATLYWYQQILGQGPKLLIQFQNNGVVDDSQLPKDRFSAERLKGVDSTLKIQPAKLEDSAVYLCASTPSAALEAFFGQGTRLTVV.

The V gene is TRBV20-1, the J gene TRBJ2-3; TRBD1 matches 10 bases. In germline, CDR1 is DFQATT, CDR2 SNEGSKA (reference sequence). The CDR3 has 15 residues. V gave up 6 bases and J gave up 4 bases; unmatched junction bases: 10. This chain's CDR3 is CSAELTGQGPDTQYF. The DNA for the CDR3 is TGCAGTGCGGAACTCACGGGACAGGGGCCAGATACGCAGTATTTT.

V gene TRBV11-2 combines with J gene TRBJ2-7; TRBD2 agrees at 9 bases. CDR1 and CDR2 (germline): SGHAT, FQNNGV. V shed 5 bases and J 2 bases; nucleotides not matched to a gene: 10. The length of the CDR3 is 16 residues. In DNA, the CDR3 is TGTGCCAGCAGCACACCACTAGCGGGCAGCCCCTACGAGCAGTACTTC. Its protein product is CASSTPLAGSPYEQYF.

V is TRBV20-1 and J is TRBJ2-7; tentatively, D is TRBD2 (5 bases). Germline V CDR1 and CDR2: DFQATT, SNEGSKA (reference sequence). Trimming cost V 0 bases and J 0 bases, with 15 bases left between them. The CDR3 contains 16 residues. CDR3 coding DNA: TGCAGTGCTAGAGATAACGGAGCGGCATTCTCCTACGAGCAGTACTTC. Amino acids: CSARDNGAAFSYEQYF.

This clonotype was detected many times. J is TRBJ2-3 and V is TRBV6-1, with D perhaps TRBD1 (6 bases). CDR1 MNHNS and CDR2 SASEGT come from the germline V gene. The CDR3 totals 16 residues. V was shortened by 6 bases and J by 2 bases, with 18 bases between the two germline ends. CDR3 loop: CASRNTGQRFTDTQYF. CDR3 nucleotides: TGTGCCAGCAGAAATACGGGACAACGGTTCACAGATACGCAGTATTTT.

This chain connects TRBV9 to TRBJ2-2; D is unclear. The V end was cut by 4 bases, the J end by 8 bases, with 15 bases between. The CDR3 contains 14 residues. CDR1 is SGDLS and CDR2 is YYNGEE in the germline V gene. This CDR3 reads CASSPTRSSGELFF. CDR3 bases: TGTGCCAGCAGCCCGACGAGGTCCTCGGGGGAGCTGTTTTTT.

This clonotype was found a few times. The gene calls are TRBV6-5 and TRBJ2-1; 11 positions match TRBD2. CDR3 length: 17 amino acids. Germline trimming cut 4 bases from V and 4 bases from J; bases unmatched to any gene: 9. The germline gives CDR1 MNHEY, CDR2 SVGAGI. The CDR3 here is CASSSQTSGNMYNEQFF. DNA of the CDR3: TGTGCCAGCAGTTCTCAGACTAGCGGGAATATGTACAATGAGCAGTTCTTC.

This clonotype was seen only once. Being one base from a much bigger clone, this may be a read error. This chain connects TRBV27 to TRBJ2-7, with D hard to call. This CDR3 has 13 amino acids. CDR1 MNHEY and CDR2 SMNVEV come from the germline V gene (reference sequence). The CDR3 region has the DNA TGTGTCAGCAGTTACGCCAGTTCCTACGAGCAGTACTTC. Amino acids: CVSSYASSYEQYF.

V usage is TRBV12-3 or TRBV12-4 and J usage is TRBJ2-3; D not certain. This CDR3 is 16 amino acids long. V was clipped by 6 bases and J by 2 bases, with 18 bases between them. The CDR3 DNA follows: TGTGCCAGCAGGCTCGCCGGCCTCTCCCACACAGATACGCAGTATTTT. Translated: CASRLAGLSHTDTQYF.

This clonotype was detected only a few times. The chain has TRBV4-3 and TRBJ2-1, with TRBD1 identical over 8 bases. The CDR3 runs 18 residues. With V trimmed by 1 base and J by 0 bases, 8 bases remained unmatched. Germline CDR1 and CDR2: LGHNA and YSLEER. The CDR3 DNA is TGCGCCAGCAGCCAAGTACAGGGGGGCCTGAGCTCCTACAATGAGCAGTTCTTC. This encodes CASSQVQGGLSSYNEQFF.

The chain couples TRBV14 to TRBJ2-7; D perhaps matches TRBD1 (5 bases). Trimming stripped 0 bases from V and 6 bases from J, with 24 bases between. There are 18 residues in the CDR3. Per germline, CDR1 SGHDN and CDR2 FVKESK. The CDR3 loop reads CASSQDARHRRVGSEQYF. The CDR3 coding sequence is TGTGCCAGCAGCCAAGATGCCCGGCACCGCAGGGTCGGAAGCGAGCAGTACTTC.

This clonotype was seen ten or more times. This chain connects TRBV10-2 to TRBJ2-2; the D is unclear. The CDR3 runs to 11 residues. V dropped 2 bases and J dropped 8 bases, with 3 bases sitting between them. Germline V gene data show CDR1 as WSHSY and CDR2 as SAAADI. This CDR3 is CASSEAGELFF. The CDR3 nucleotides read TGCGCCAGCAGTGAGGCAGGGGAGCTGTTTTTT.

The rearrangement uses TRBV7-9 and TRBJ1-1; D gene unclear. This CDR3 has 15 amino acids. The germline V and J ends were trimmed by 2 bases and 1 base, with 11 bases remaining between them. CDR1 is SEHNR and CDR2 is FQNEAQ in the germline V gene (reference sequence). The CDR3 bases are TGTGCCAGCAGCTTACTAAGGGCAGGGAACACTGAAGCTTTCTTT. Its protein is CASSLLRAGNTEAFF.

The chain is built from TRBV20-1 and TRBJ2-4; TRBD2 matches at 9 bases. V shed 0 bases, J shed 4 bases, and the junction held 10 bases outside the gene matches. This CDR3 spans 17 amino acids. Germline loops: CDR1 DFQATT, CDR2 SNEGSKA (reference sequence). This chain's CDR3 is CSARDRSAAGGKNIQYF. Here the CDR3 DNA reads TGCAGTGCTAGAGATCGATCGGCAGCGGGGGGAAAAAACATTCAGTACTTC.

This clonotype showed up just a few times. The chain carries TRBV7-8 and TRBJ1-1; D is unresolved. The CDR3 loop spans 16 amino acids. Per germline, CDR1 SGHVS and CDR2 FQNEAQ. V lost 7 bases and J lost 3, with 21 bases in between. Written as DNA, the CDR3 is TGTGCCAGCACCCCGGGCGCGGCCACGCAGGACACTGAAGCTTTCTTT. Encoded protein: CASTPGAATQDTEAFF.

This clonotype has just a few counts. The chain is built from TRBV19 and TRBJ2-1; 9 nucleotides align to TRBD1. CDR1 and CDR2 (germline): LNHDA, SQIVND (reference sequence). The CDR3 contains 15 residues. V was pared by 7 bases and J by 10 bases, with 14 bases of the junction left unmatched. The CDR3: CASNSIRDRVMEQFF. The CDR3 bases are TGTGCCAGTAATTCTATCCGGGACAGGGTAATGGAGCAGTTCTTC.

Comments on this clonotype: A much larger clone sits a single nucleotide away, making a read error possible. This chain connects TRBV12-3 or TRBV12-4 to TRBJ2-1, with 12 bases that match TRBD2. This CDR3 comprises 19 residues. As DNA, the CDR3 is TGTGCCTGCAGTTTGCGGGGGCCCACTAGCGGGAGGCTTAACAATGAGCAGTTCTTC. Amino acids: CACSLRGPTSGRLNNEQFF.

The rearrangement uses TRBV7-8 and TRBJ2-7; D might be TRBD1 or TRBD2, each matching 6 bases. The V and J ends lost 3 bases and 6 bases respectively, with 15 bases between them. This CDR3 contains 14 residues. The germline gives CDR1 SGHVS, CDR2 FQNEAQ. The CDR3 is CASSLGPGATEQYF. Written as DNA, the CDR3 is TGTGCCAGCAGCTTGGGTCCGGGGGCTACCGAGCAGTACTTC. The whole variable domain, filled in from reference TRBV7-8 and TRBJ2-7, reads GAGVSQSPRYKVAKRGQDVALRCDPISGHVSLFWYQQALGQGPEFLTYFQNEAQLDKSGLPSDRFFAERPEGSVSTLKIQRTQQEDSAVYLCASSLGPGATEQYFGPGTRLTVT.

V usage is TRBV9 and J usage is TRBJ2-5; 8 nucleotides match TRBD2. This CDR3 is 17 amino acids long. The V segment lost 0 bases and the J segment 5 bases; nucleotides outside the gene matches: 12. Germline V gene sequence: CDR1 SGDLS, CDR2 YYNGEE. CDR3 in amino acids: CASSVGVSGIGSETQYF. CDR3 sequence (DNA): TGTGCCAGCAGCGTAGGAGTTAGCGGGATTGGGAGCGAGACCCAGTACTTC.

This clonotype was seen many times. The rearrangement joins TRBV25-1 to TRBJ1-6; 7 nucleotides agree with TRBD1. Germline lookup yields CDR1 MGHDK and CDR2 SYGVNS. Trimming took 0 bases from V and 8 from J; bases not matched to a gene: 4. CDR3 length: 15 residues. The CDR3 DNA reads TGTGCCAGCAGTGAATACACAGGGGCATATTCACCCCTCCACTTT. It is translated as CASSEYTGAYSPLHF.

Ten or more counts support this clonotype. The chain uses TRBV24-1 and TRBJ2-5; D gene ambiguous. Germline V CDR1 and CDR2: KGHDR, SFDVKD. V was trimmed by 2 bases and J by 5 bases, leaving 8 bases between them. CDR3 length: 13 amino acids. CDR3 nucleotide sequence: TGTGCCACCAGTGATTGGACCGGGGAGACCCAGTACTTC. Encoded protein: CATSDWTGETQYF.

This rearrangement joins TRBV7-6 to TRBJ2-3; D might be TRBD1 or TRBD2, each matching 5 bases. The CDR3 is 16 residues long. Germline V gives CDR1 SGHVS, CDR2 FNYEAQ. V was shortened by 5 bases and J by 8 bases, with 23 bases between the two germline ends. CDR3 bases: TGTGCCAGCAGCCCAGATCTCCGGGGTCGAGGGGTTACGCAGTATTTT. Its protein product is CASSPDLRGRGVTQYF.

This clonotype occurred many times. V gene TRBV21-1 combines with J gene TRBJ2-1; the table's D call of TRBD1 was not tested on the DNA. TRBV21-1 is given as a pseudogene. The CDR3 totals 16 residues. CDR3 nucleotides: TGTGCCAGCAGCAAATATAGGACAGGGGTTATCAATGAGCAGTTCTTC. Amino acid sequence: CASSKYRTGVINEQFF.

The V and J genes are TRBV7-9 and TRBJ1-4, with D possibly matching TRBD1 (6 bases). V lost 3 bases, J lost 7 bases, and 9 bases lay in between. The CDR3 runs 13 residues. CDR1 and CDR2 (germline): SEHNR, FQNEAQ (reference sequence). CDR3 coding DNA: TGTGCCAGCAGCTTTGTAGGGGGTGAAAAACTGTTTTTT. Its translation is CASSFVGGEKLFF. Filled out from reference TRBV7-9 and TRBJ1-4, the complete variable domain reads DTGVSQNPRHKITKRGQNVTFRCDPISEHNRLYWYRQTLGQGPEFLTYFQNEAQLEKSRLLSDRFSAERPKGSFSTLEIQRTEQGDSAMYLCASSFVGGEKLFFGSGTQLSVL.

The chain recombines TRBV19 with TRBJ2-7; 8 bases match TRBD1. Germline V lookup: CDR1 LNHDA, CDR2 SQIVND (reference sequence). The trim removed 4 bases at V and 2 bases at J, leaving 4 bases unmatched. CDR3 length: 14 residues. CDR3 in amino acids: CASSTRQGTYEQYF. CDR3 bases: TGTGCCAGTAGTACGAGACAGGGGACCTACGAGCAGTACTTC.

This chain uses TRBV12-3 or TRBV12-4 with TRBJ1-3, with no clear D. The CDR3 loop spans 17 amino acids. V was trimmed by 3 bases and J by 5 bases, leaving 20 bases between them. CDR3 sequence reads: CASSLTPVEGLRNTIYF. In DNA, the CDR3 is TGTGCCAGCAGTTTGACCCCGGTGGAAGGGCTGAGAAACACCATATATTTT.

The J gene is TRBJ1-5, the V gene TRBV7-6; D ambiguous. Germline V CDR1 and CDR2: SGHVS, FNYEAQ. The V gene lost 5 bases and the J gene lost 1 base, with 15 bases spanning the gap. CDR3 length: 16 residues. The CDR3 sequence: CASSPWAAASNQPQHF. The CDR3 DNA reads as TGTGCCAGCAGCCCTTGGGCGGCCGCGAGCAATCAGCCCCAGCATTTT.